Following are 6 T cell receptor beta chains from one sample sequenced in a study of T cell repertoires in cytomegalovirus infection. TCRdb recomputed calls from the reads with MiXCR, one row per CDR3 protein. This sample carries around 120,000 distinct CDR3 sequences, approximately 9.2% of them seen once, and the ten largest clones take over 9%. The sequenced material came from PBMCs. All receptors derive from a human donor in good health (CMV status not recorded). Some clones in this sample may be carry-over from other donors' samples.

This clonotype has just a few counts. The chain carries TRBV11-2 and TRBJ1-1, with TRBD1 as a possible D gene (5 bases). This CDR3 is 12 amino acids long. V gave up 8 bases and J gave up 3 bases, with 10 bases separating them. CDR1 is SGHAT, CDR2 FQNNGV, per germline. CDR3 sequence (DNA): TGTGCCAGCCGGGGGGTGGACACTGAAGCTTTCTTT. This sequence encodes CASRGVDTEAFF.

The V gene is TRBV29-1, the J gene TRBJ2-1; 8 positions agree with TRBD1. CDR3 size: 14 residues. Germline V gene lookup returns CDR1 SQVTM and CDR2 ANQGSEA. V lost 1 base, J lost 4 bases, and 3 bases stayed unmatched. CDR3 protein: CSVEGQGAYNEQFF. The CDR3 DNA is TGCAGCGTTGAAGGGCAGGGGGCTTACAATGAGCAGTTCTTC.

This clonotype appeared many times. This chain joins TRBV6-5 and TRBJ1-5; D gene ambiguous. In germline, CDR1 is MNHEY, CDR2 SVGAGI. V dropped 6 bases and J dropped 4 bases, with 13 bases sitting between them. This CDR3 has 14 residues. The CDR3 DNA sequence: TGTGCCAGCAGACCCGACGGACCAAATCAGCCCCAGCATTTT. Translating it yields CASRPDGPNQPQHF.

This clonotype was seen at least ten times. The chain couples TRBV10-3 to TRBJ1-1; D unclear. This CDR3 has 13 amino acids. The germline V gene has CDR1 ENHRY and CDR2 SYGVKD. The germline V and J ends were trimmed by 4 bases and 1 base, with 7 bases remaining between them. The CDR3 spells CAISGGKNTEAFF. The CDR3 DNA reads TGTGCCATCAGTGGGGGAAAGAACACTGAAGCTTTCTTT.

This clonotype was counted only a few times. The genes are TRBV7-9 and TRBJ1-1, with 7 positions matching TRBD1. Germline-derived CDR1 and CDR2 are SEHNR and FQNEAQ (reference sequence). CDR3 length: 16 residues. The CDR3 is CAESRDSLGSDTEAFF. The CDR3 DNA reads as TGTGCAGAAAGCCGGGACAGTCTAGGGTCGGACACTGAAGCTTTCTTT. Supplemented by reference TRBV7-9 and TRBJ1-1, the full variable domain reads DTGVSQNPRHKITKRGQNVTFRCDPISEHNRLYWYRQTLGQGPEFLTYFQNEAQLEKSRLLSDRFSAERPKGSFSTLEIQRTEQGDSAMYLCAESRDSLGSDTEAFFGQGTRLTVV.

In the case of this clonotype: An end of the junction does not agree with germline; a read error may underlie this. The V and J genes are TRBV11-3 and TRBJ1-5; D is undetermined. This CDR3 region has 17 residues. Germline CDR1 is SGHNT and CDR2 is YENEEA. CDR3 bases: TGTGCCGGCAGCCCCGAGAACCTACTAGTCGGCAATCAGCCCCAGCATTTT. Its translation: CAGSPENLLVGNQPQHF.